At least ten counts were recorded for the clone carrying this T cell receptor (beta chain). TCRdb processed the 5' RACE reads anew with MiXCR; each CDR3 protein has one entry. The sample consists of about 53,000 distinct CDR3 sequences, roughly 8.8% of them appearing once. Trimming took 4 bases from V and 3 from J, leaving 14 bases between them. The CDR3 covers 16 residues. Germline V gene lookup returns CDR1 KGHDR and CDR2 SFDVKD. These data originate in a study of neurological immune-mediated disorders. Documented time point: longitudinal time-point 3. Volunteers from a blood bank in Maryland, USA, made up the healthy controls. PBMCs stored at -80 C, numbering 2 million, were the origin of the unsorted libraries.

This sequence was found in a middle-aged woman in good health. The sequenced sample consisted of PBMCs. The V and J genes are TRBV24-1 and TRBJ2-2; tentative D call: TRBD1 (6 bases). The CDR3 sequence: CATSDAVQGHTGELFF. In DNA, the CDR3 is TGTGCCACCAGTGACGCCGTGCAGGGGCACACCGGGGAGCTGTTTTTT.